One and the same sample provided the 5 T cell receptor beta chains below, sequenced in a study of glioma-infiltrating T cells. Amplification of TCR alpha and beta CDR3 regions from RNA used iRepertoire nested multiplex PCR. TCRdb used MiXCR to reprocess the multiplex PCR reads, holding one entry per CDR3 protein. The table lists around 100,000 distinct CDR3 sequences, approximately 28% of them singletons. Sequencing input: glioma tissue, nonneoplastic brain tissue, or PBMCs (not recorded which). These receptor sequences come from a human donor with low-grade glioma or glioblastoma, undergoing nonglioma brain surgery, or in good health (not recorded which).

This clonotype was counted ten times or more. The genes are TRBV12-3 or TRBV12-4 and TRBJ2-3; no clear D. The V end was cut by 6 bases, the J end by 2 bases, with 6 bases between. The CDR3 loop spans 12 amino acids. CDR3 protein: CASRPITDTQYF. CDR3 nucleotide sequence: TGTGCCAGCAGACCGATCACAGATACGCAGTATTTT.

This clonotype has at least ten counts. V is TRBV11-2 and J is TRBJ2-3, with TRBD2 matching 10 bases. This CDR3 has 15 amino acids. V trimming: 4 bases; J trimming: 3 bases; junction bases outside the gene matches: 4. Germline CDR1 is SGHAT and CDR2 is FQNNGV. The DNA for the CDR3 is TGTGCCAGCAGCTACTTAGCGGGGGGTACAGATACGCAGTATTTT. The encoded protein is CASSYLAGGTDTQYF. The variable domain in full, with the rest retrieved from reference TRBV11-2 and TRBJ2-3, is EAGVAQSPRYKIIEKRQSVAFWCNPISGHATLYWYQQILGQGPKLLIQFQNNGVVDDSQLPKDRFSAERLKGVDSTLKIQPAKLEDSAVYLCASSYLAGGTDTQYFGPGTRLTVL.

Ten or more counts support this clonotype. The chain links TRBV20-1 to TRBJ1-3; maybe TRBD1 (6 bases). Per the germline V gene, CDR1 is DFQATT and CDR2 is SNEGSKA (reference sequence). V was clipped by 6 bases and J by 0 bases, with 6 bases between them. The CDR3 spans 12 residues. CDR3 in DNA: TGCAGTGCGGACAGCTCTGGAAACACCATATATTTT. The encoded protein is CSADSSGNTIYF.

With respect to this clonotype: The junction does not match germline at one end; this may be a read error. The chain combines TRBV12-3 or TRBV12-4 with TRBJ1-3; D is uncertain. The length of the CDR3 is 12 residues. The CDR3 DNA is TGTGCCAGCAGTTACGCAACCGACACCGTATATTTT. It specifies CASSYATDTVYF.

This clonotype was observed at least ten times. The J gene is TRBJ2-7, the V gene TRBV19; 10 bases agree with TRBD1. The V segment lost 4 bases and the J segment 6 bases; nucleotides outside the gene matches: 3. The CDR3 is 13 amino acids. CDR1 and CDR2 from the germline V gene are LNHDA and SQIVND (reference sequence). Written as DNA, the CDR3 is TGTGCCAGTAGTACGAGGACAGGGGGCGAGCAGTACTTC. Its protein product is CASSTRTGGEQYF.